These 21 T cell receptor beta chains share one sample of origin, sequenced in a study of blood T cell repertoires in COVID-19. Here immunoSEQ multiplex PCR was the method, and the copy in TCRdb shows in-frame clones only, minus some. The table includes 150,000 or so clones, about 88% detected once. The specimen sequenced was peripheral blood. Every receptor here comes from a woman aged 80 or over with acute or convalescent COVID-19.

Of note for this clone: Relative to the germline gene, one junction end is altered; a read error may explain this. CDR3 sequence: CASSQEGQGRDEQFF. The CDR3 region has the DNA TGTGCTAGCAGCCAAGAAGGGCAGGGGAGGGATGAGCAGTTCTTC. The chain has TRBV7-7 and TRBJ2-1, with D perhaps TRBD2 (7 bases). CDR1 is SSHAT and CDR2 is FNYEAQ in the germline V gene (reference sequence). The CDR3 runs to 15 residues.

The rearrangement uses TRBV7-6 and TRBJ2-1, with D possibly TRBD2 on 6 matching bases. V gave up 0 bases and J gave up 0 bases, with 12 bases separating them. The CDR3 contains 17 residues. Per germline, CDR1 SGHVS and CDR2 FNYEAQ. CDR3 amino acids: CASSLAVAVSSYNEQFF. CDR3 bases: TGTGCCAGCAGCTTAGCTGTAGCGGTTAGCTCCTACAATGAGCAGTTCTTC.

The genes are TRBV11-1 and TRBJ2-5; 12 positions match TRBD2. J was trimmed by 5 bases and V by 3 bases; bases with no gene match: 7. CDR1 and CDR2 from the germline V gene are SGHAT and FQDESV (reference sequence). The CDR3 spans 16 residues. The DNA of the CDR3 is TGTGCCAGCAGCTTCCAGCGACTAGCGGGGGCGGAGACCCAGTACTTC. Translating it yields CASSFQRLAGAETQYF.

This chain's CDR3 is CASSLSGRRTDTQYF. DNA for the CDR3: TGTGCCAGCAGTTTAAGCGGGAGGAGGACAGATACGCAGTATTTT. V is TRBV28 and J is TRBJ2-3, with TRBD2 identical over 9 bases. V gave up 2 bases and J gave up 3 bases; unmatched junction bases: 3. CDR1 MDHEN and CDR2 SYDVKM come from the germline V gene. This CDR3 is 15 amino acids long.

The chain employs TRBV19 and TRBJ1-5; D possibly corresponds to TRBD1 (6 bases). The CDR3 consists of 13 residues. Trimming took off 4 bases at V and 6 bases at J, with 10 bases between the two ends. Germline V gene lookup returns CDR1 LNHDA and CDR2 SQIVND (reference sequence). The CDR3 DNA is TGTGCCAGTAGTACTGGCAGGGGTCAGCCCCAGCATTTT. It encodes CASSTGRGQPQHF.

J is TRBJ2-1 and V is TRBV6-2 or TRBV6-3; D remains unclear. The germline V gene encodes CDR1 MNHEY and CDR2 SVGEGT. The CDR3 runs to 13 residues. The V gene lost 2 bases and the J gene lost 6 bases, with 8 bases spanning the gap. Here the CDR3 reads CASSYRLLNEQFF. CDR3 DNA sequence: TGTGCCAGCAGTTACCGACTTCTCAATGAGCAGTTCTTC.

V and J are TRBV6-5 and TRBJ1-2; 10 bases are a match to TRBD1. This CDR3 is built from 14 residues. Trimming removed 6 bases from V and 5 bases from J; junction bases left unmatched: 6. From germline, CDR1 is MNHEY and CDR2 SVGAGI. The CDR3 bases are TGTGCCAGCAGATCCGGGACAGGGGATTATGGCTACACCTTC. Amino acid sequence: CASRSGTGDYGYTF.

The V and J genes are TRBV27 and TRBJ2-1; D call uncertain. CDR3 length equals 13 residues. CDR1 and CDR2 (germline): MNHEY, SMNVEV (reference sequence). The ends were cut back, 5 bases at V and 6 bases at J, with 11 bases in the middle. Here the CDR3 DNA reads TGTGCCAGCAGTCACAGAAATTCCAATGAGCAGTTCTTC. This encodes CASSHRNSNEQFF.

The chain uses TRBV2 and TRBJ1-1; 8 bases map to TRBD1. Per the germline V gene, CDR1 is SNHLY and CDR2 is FYNNEI. CDR3 length: 13 residues. Germline trimming cut 7 bases from V and 6 bases from J; bases unmatched to any gene: 7. CDR3 sequence: CASTRQGRAEAFF. The DNA of the CDR3 is TGTGCCAGCACCCGACAGGGGCGGGCTGAAGCTTTCTTT.

This chain uses TRBV7-2 with TRBJ2-7, with 11 bases matching TRBD1. The CDR3 has 19 amino acids. V lost 0 bases to trimming and J lost 5 bases; unmatched junction nucleotides: 15. Germline-derived CDR1 and CDR2 are SGHTA and FQGNSA. This CDR3 is CASSLAPLLGTGGRNEQYF. CDR3 coding DNA: TGTGCCAGCAGCTTAGCGCCCCTTTTGGGGACAGGGGGTCGCAACGAGCAGTACTTC.

The CDR3 is CASSLSGRESYEQYF. The DNA of the CDR3 is TGTGCCAGCAGTTTAAGCGGGAGGGAATCCTACGAGCAGTACTTC. This chain joins TRBV27 and TRBJ2-7; 10 nucleotides match TRBD2. The ends lost 2 bases at V and 1 base at J; junction bases unmatched: 2. The CDR3 is made up of 15 amino acids. In germline, CDR1 is MNHEY, CDR2 SMNVEV (reference sequence).

This clone has only a few counts. The chain uses TRBV19 and TRBJ2-1; 8 nucleotides line up with TRBD1. The CDR3 runs 14 residues. The V gene's germline CDR1 is LNHDA and CDR2 SQIVND (reference sequence). V shed 8 bases, J shed 6 bases, and the junction held 9 bases outside the gene matches. CDR3 sequence: CASRGQGSFNEQFF. Here the CDR3 DNA reads TGTGCCAGTCGCGGACAGGGATCTTTCAATGAGCAGTTCTTC. The full variable domain, completed using reference TRBV19 and TRBJ2-1, is DGGITQSPKYLFRKEGQNVTLSCEQNLNHDAMYWYRQDPGQGLRLIYYSQIVNDFQKGDIAEGYSVSREKKESFPLTVTSAQKNPTAFYLCASRGQGSFNEQFFGPGTRLTVL.

This chain uses TRBV4-2 with TRBJ2-1; 11 bases are shared with TRBD2. Per germline, CDR1 LGHNA and CDR2 YNFKEQ. The V gene end was trimmed by 1 base and the J gene end by 9 bases; junction bases not matched to a gene: 8. This CDR3 is built from 16 residues. CDR3 region: CASSQVLGLAGGEQFF. CDR3 coding DNA: TGTGCCAGCAGCCAAGTTTTAGGACTAGCGGGCGGTGAGCAGTTCTTC.

The chain joins TRBV5-1 to TRBJ2-2; 10 bases align to TRBD2. The germline V gene encodes CDR1 SGHRS and CDR2 YFSETQ. V lost 0 bases and J lost 4; bases outside the gene matches: 0. The CDR3 length is 15 residues. The CDR3 DNA reads as TGCGCCAGCAGCTTGGGGACTAGCGGCACCGGGGAGCTGTTTTTT. It specifies CASSLGTSGTGELFF.

This clone was observed once. The chain uses TRBV4-1 and TRBJ1-4, with D perhaps TRBD1 (6 bases). V lost 5 bases, J lost 0 bases, and 10 bases lay in between. CDR3 length: 15 amino acids. CDR1 is MGHRA, CDR2 YSYEKL, per germline. CDR3 nucleotide sequence: TGCGCCAGCAGCGCGACAGGAGCAACTAATGAAAAACTGTTTTTT. Protein: CASSATGATNEKLFF.

In its sample, this clone was seen many times. The CDR3 nucleotides read TGCGCCAGCCGACAGGGAGGTGAGCAGTTCTTC. Its translation: CASRQGGEQFF. The chain combines TRBV10-1 with TRBJ2-1; a weak D match, TRBD1 (7 bases). Per the germline V gene, CDR1 is WNHNN and CDR2 is SYGVQD (reference sequence). Between the trimmed V and J ends, which lost 8 bases and 9 bases, there was a span of 11 bases. CDR3 length equals 11 residues.

This chain uses TRBV9 with TRBJ1-2; 8 bases fit TRBD1. CDR1 is SGDLS, CDR2 YYNGEE, per germline. The trim removed 0 bases at V and 3 bases at J, leaving 4 bases unmatched. The CDR3 has 15 amino acids. The CDR3 bases are TGTGCCAGCAGCGTAGCGCAGGGGGCCGACTATGGCTACACCTTC. Translated: CASSVAQGADYGYTF.

This chain joins TRBV13 and TRBJ1-1, with unresolved D. The CDR3 consists of 13 residues. V was shortened by 6 bases and J by 11 bases, with 19 bases between the two germline ends. Germline V gene data show CDR1 as PRHDT and CDR2 as FYEKMQ (reference sequence). CDR3 in amino acids: CASSREPLNTAFF. Here the CDR3 DNA reads TGTGCCAGCAGTCGAGAGCCATTAAATACGGCTTTCTTT.

CDR3 residues: CATSRDQDEKLFF. The CDR3 DNA reads TGTGCCACCAGCAGAGATCAGGATGAAAAACTGTTTTTT. The chain is built from TRBV15 and TRBJ1-4; D gene unclear. Per germline, CDR1 LNHNV and CDR2 YYDKDF (reference sequence). V lost 0 bases and J lost 6, with 5 bases in between. CDR3 length equals 13 residues.

The chain joins TRBV5-1 to TRBJ2-7, with D unresolved. The V end was cut by 4 bases, the J end by 5 bases, with 13 bases between. The CDR3 is 13 amino acids. Germline lookup yields CDR1 SGHRS and CDR2 YFSETQ. The CDR3 spells CASSVTQIHEQYF. The DNA of the CDR3 is TGCGCCAGCAGCGTGACACAGATCCACGAGCAGTACTTC.

This chain joins TRBV5-4 and TRBJ1-1; 8 positions agree with TRBD1. The CDR3 consists of 16 residues. V trimming: 7 bases; J trimming: 4 bases; junction bases outside the gene matches: 15. Germline CDR1 and CDR2: SGHNT and YYREEE (reference sequence). The CDR3 is CASWGGQGGWSTEAFF. DNA of the CDR3: TGTGCCAGCTGGGGAGGACAGGGTGGCTGGAGCACTGAAGCTTTCTTT.